This T cell receptor (beta chain) emerged from a study of T cell repertoires in cytomegalovirus infection. In TCRdb, the reads were re-called with MiXCR into one record per CDR3 protein. The top ten hold approximately 14% of the sample, which has fewer than 550,000 distinct CDR3 sequences, 25% to 40% seen once. This clonotype was picked up a small number of times. A much larger clone differs from this one at a single base, so this may be a read error. Germline CDR1 SGHVS, CDR2 FQNEAQ. This CDR3 is 15 amino acids long. Sample: PBMCs. The clonotype originates from a human donor in good health (CMV status not recorded). Some clones in this sample may be carry-over from other donors' samples. This chain uses TRBV7-8 with TRBJ2-3, with 7 bases aligning to TRBD2. The CDR3, as DNA: TGTGACAGCAGCTTCTCCGGGACTAACACAGATACGCAGTATTTT. It encodes CDSSFSGTNTDTQYF. Using reference TRBV7-8 and TRBJ2-3 for the parts outside the CDR3, the full variable domain is GAGVSQSPRYKVAKRGQDVALRCDPISGHVSLFWYQQALGQGPEFLTYFQNEAQLDKSGLPSDRFFAERPEGSVSTLKIQRTQQEDSAVYLCDSSFSGTNTDTQYFGPGTRLTVL.